These T cell receptor beta chains were read from a single sample in a study of CD8+CD57+ T cells in acquired aplastic anemia. TCRdb analysed the reads with MiXCR anew, one entry per CDR3 protein. The table has more than 95,000 distinct CDR3 sequences, nearly 40% seen once. Material for sequencing was sorted CD4+, CD8+, or CD8+CD57+ T cells (not recorded which) from PBMCs. Receptors were obtained from a human donor with aplastic anemia. The conserved cysteine and the conserved F or W are not part of the CDR3 here.

v_call: TRBV10-3
j_call: TRBJ1-1
cdr3_aa: AISGTGGNTEAF

v_call: TRBV7-8
j_call: TRBJ1-1
cdr3_aa: ASSTSTGDTEAF

v_call: TRBV9
j_call: TRBJ1-5
cdr3_aa: ASSATGGGGNQPQH

v_call: TRBV15
j_call: TRBJ2-7
cdr3_aa: ATSREGRAGRRYEQY

v_call: TRBV29-1
j_call: TRBJ1-2
cdr3_aa: SVEGLDGYT

v_call: TRBV19
j_call: TRBJ1-3
cdr3_aa: ASCPGASGNTIY

v_call: TRBV19
j_call: TRBJ2-1
cdr3_aa: ASTKTGSSYNEQF

v_call: TRBV6-2/TRBV6-3
j_call: TRBJ1-3
cdr3_aa: ARTFSTGFQNTIY

v_call: TRBV15
j_call: TRBJ2-7
cdr3_aa: ATSTASSYEQY

v_call: TRBV20-1
j_call: TRBJ1-6
cdr3_aa: SARGGWANNSPLH

v_call: TRBV9
j_call: TRBJ2-1
cdr3_aa: ASSVVESTSYNEQF

v_call: TRBV6-6
j_call: TRBJ1-1
cdr3_aa: ASSYSRTANTEAF

v_call: TRBV4-1
j_call: TRBJ2-3
cdr3_aa: ASSQDPDRTDTQY

v_call: TRBV6-1
j_call: TRBJ1-2
cdr3_aa: ASSGRLDGYT

v_call: TRBV7-2
j_call: TRBJ1-4
cdr3_aa: ASSGQGTTNEKLF

v_call: TRBV18
j_call: TRBJ2-5
cdr3_aa: ASSPRGETQY

v_call: TRBV20-1
j_call: TRBJ2-1
cdr3_aa: SASRTSGGNEQF

v_call: TRBV9
j_call: TRBJ2-7
cdr3_aa: ASSAGERQSYEQY

v_call: TRBV7-2
j_call: TRBJ2-7
cdr3_aa: ASSTGWSSHEQY

v_call: TRBV27
j_call: TRBJ1-6
cdr3_aa: ASSPPPYNSPLH

v_call: TRBV5-1
j_call: TRBJ1-1
cdr3_aa: ASSSQNRGTEAF

v_call: TRBV2
j_call: TRBJ1-5
cdr3_aa: ASSEMGQGVQPQH

v_call: TRBV15
j_call: TRBJ1-2
cdr3_aa: ATSWGHGTDGYT

v_call: TRBV29-1
j_call: TRBJ2-7
cdr3_aa: SASARAGAYEQY

v_call: TRBV2
j_call: TRBJ2-3
cdr3_aa: ASSEASGGWADTQY